A single T cell receptor beta chain is shown here with its context. V was shortened by 1 base and J by 4 bases, with 8 bases between the two germline ends. The CDR3 contains 14 residues. The V gene's germline CDR1 is SGHTA and CDR2 FQGNSA. These data are taken from a study of blood T cell repertoires in COVID-19. Generated by immunoSEQ multiplex PCR, the TCRdb table keeps only in-frame clones and is missing some. The sample has around 500,000 clones, roughly 85% seen once; the top ten hold approximately 3.4%. What was sequenced was peripheral blood. The chain couples TRBV7-2 to TRBJ2-1; the D gene is possibly TRBD1 (6 bases). The receptor comes from a human donor in a cohort sampled during active COVID-19. In nucleotides, the CDR3 is TGTGCCAGCAGCTTAGGGACAGATTACAATGAGCAGTTCTTC. This codes for CASSLGTDYNEQFF.